This T cell receptor beta chain was observed in a study of radiotherapy plus CTLA-4 blockade in lung cancer. Study-level background: About a sixth of enrolled patients responded objectively, and 25% to 40% had disease control.

A word on this clone: What it binds is unknown.

Germline V lookup: CDR1 LGHNA, CDR2 YSLEER. The CDR3 spans 15 residues. The V and J ends lost 0 bases and 3 bases respectively, with 10 bases between them. The protocol was immunoSEQ multiplex PCR, while the TCRdb copy is restricted to in-frame clones and leaves out a portion. Of 25,000 to 35,000 clones in the sample, over 75% are singletons; the top ten hold approximately 8.3%. Regarding the study as a whole: Interferon-beta and early blood T cell clone dynamics reportedly predicted response best.

Specimen: peripheral blood, collected from a patient treated with radiotherapy plus ipilimumab. The genes are TRBV4-3 and TRBJ2-3; D possibly corresponds to TRBD1 (5 bases). The TCR comes from a human donor with non-small cell lung cancer who had stable disease on radiotherapy plus ipilimumab. CDR3 loop: CASSQDRVSTDTQYF. The CDR3, as DNA: TGCGCCAGCAGCCAAGACAGGGTGTCAACAGATACGCAGTATTTT.